This T cell receptor beta chain was captured in a study of T cell responses to AZD1222 COVID-19 vaccine. Germline loops: CDR1 SGDLS, CDR2 YYNGEE. CDR3 length equals 22 residues. The junction had 25 bases not matched to a gene; V was cut back by 0 bases and J by 4 bases. Whole-study results and caveats: Regions 160-218 and 743-854 held dominance among vaccine-associated CD4 TCRs, which spanned spike. Spike-specific TCRs gained breadth and depth after people received two AZD1222 doses.

Using immunoSEQ multiplex PCR, the repertoire was profiled, and TCRdb retains in-frame clones only, with some absent. The table has about 120,000 clones, roughly nine tenths seen once. Worth noting for this clone: Its antigen is unknown.

The clonotype comes from an adult who received the AZD1222 COVID-19 vaccine. Material: peripheral blood, obtained 28 days after the second AZD1222 dose. V is TRBV9 and J is TRBJ1-2; TRBD1 agrees at 9 bases. The chain's CDR3 is CASSVEGWMNRGQESRSYGYTF. In DNA, the CDR3 is TGTGCCAGCAGCGTAGAGGGGTGGATGAACAGGGGGCAGGAATCTAGGAGCTATGGCTACACCTTC.